This T cell receptor beta chain was profiled in a study of cytomegalovirus exposure and HLA in healthy donors. Study-level results: Association of a missense DCLRE1C variant with TCR beta V- and J-gene trimming was reported in a later analysis. According to reports, the classifier identified cytomegalovirus status with high specificity and sensitivity.

With 60 Vbeta and 13 Jbeta primers, the PCR was carried out. Repertoires were generated with immunoSEQ multiplex PCR, while TCRdb's copy carries only in-frame clones and drops some. The sample contains over 150,000 clones, approximately 75% of which appear only once. A note on this clone: Its antigen is not identified.

The CDR3 length is 16 residues. Germline assignment: CDR1 SGHRS and CDR2 YFSETQ. The junction had 8 bases not matched to a gene; V was cut back by 4 bases and J by 1 base. The specimen was PBMCs. This clonotype was obtained from a man aged 25-45 years in good health and CMV-seropositive. The V gene is TRBV5-1, the J gene TRBJ1-1; 9 positions agree with TRBD1. DNA of the CDR3: TGCGCCAGCAGCATCGGGACAGGGCGATCGAACACTGAAGCTTTCTTT. As protein: CASSIGTGRSNTEAFF.